One sample yielded the 16 T cell receptor beta chains listed below, sequenced in a study of blood T cell repertoires in COVID-19. Assay used: immunoSEQ multiplex PCR; TCRdb lists only in-frame clones, some missing. This sample carries some 130,000 clones, roughly 88% of them seen once, and the ten largest clones take approximately 4.3%. The sequencing input was PBMCs or T cells enriched from blood (not recorded which). These receptor sequences come from a man over 45 who had recovered from COVID-19.

The rearrangement links TRBV30 to TRBJ2-1; 9 bases agree with TRBD1. The germline V gene encodes CDR1 GTSNPN and CDR2 SVGIG (reference sequence). The V and J ends lost 2 bases and 1 base, in that order; junction bases with no gene match: 9. CDR3 length: 17 residues. Written as DNA, the CDR3 is TGTGCCTGGAGTAAAAAGGGGACAGGGAGGTCCTACAATGAGCAGTTCTTC. Encoded protein: CAWSKKGTGRSYNEQFF.

The rearrangement links TRBV10-3 to TRBJ1-2, with D perhaps TRBD1 (5 bases). V lost 3 bases, J lost 5 bases, and 10 bases lay in between. The CDR3 runs 13 residues. CDR1 is ENHRY, CDR2 SYGVKD, per germline. This chain's CDR3 is CAISESREYGYTF. CDR3 sequence (DNA): TGTGCCATCAGTGAATCCAGGGAATATGGCTACACCTTC.

The chain combines TRBV11-2 with TRBJ2-7; TRBD1 aligns across 9 bases. Germline loops: CDR1 SGHAT, CDR2 FQNNGV. The CDR3 length is 17 residues. Unmatched junction bases numbered 8, after V lost 1 base and J lost 1 base. CDR3 DNA: TGTGCCAGCAGCTTAGTTACGACTGGGACAGGGTCCTACGAGCAGTACTTC. Translated, it gives CASSLVTTGTGSYEQYF.

This rearrangement joins TRBV3-1 (or the pseudogene TRBV3-2) to TRBJ2-7, with TRBD2 matching 10 bases. V shed 4 bases and J 5 bases; nucleotides not matched to a gene: 11. The CDR3 has 16 residues. CDR1 and CDR2 from the germline V gene are LGHDT and YNNKEL (reference sequence). As DNA, the CDR3 is TGTGCCAGCAGCCGCGTAGCTAGCGGGAGAGTCCACGAGCAGTACTTC. Translation gives CASSRVASGRVHEQYF.

The chain recombines TRBV18 with TRBJ2-7, with D tentatively TRBD2 (5 bases). Trimming pared 3 bases from V and 0 bases from J, leaving 12 bases between. Germline loops: CDR1 KGHSH, CDR2 LQKENI. This CDR3 has 15 residues. CDR3 sequence reads: CASSPGASHSYEQYF. CDR3 in DNA: TGTGCCAGCTCACCGGGAGCTTCTCACTCCTACGAGCAGTACTTC.

The rearrangement links TRBV28 to TRBJ2-7; 11 positions match TRBD2. This CDR3 has 15 residues. Germline V gene sequence: CDR1 MDHEN, CDR2 SYDVKM. The ends lost 11 bases at V and 1 base at J; junction bases unmatched: 10. The CDR3 bases are TGTGCCGTAAGTCCCGGGACTAGCGGTTCCTACGAGCAGTACTTC. It translates to CAVSPGTSGSYEQYF.

This chain joins TRBV28 and TRBJ1-2; D remains ambiguous. The CDR3 is 12 residues long. Germline lookup yields CDR1 MDHEN and CDR2 SYDVKM. V was trimmed by 3 bases and J by 8 bases, leaving 10 bases between them. CDR3 coding DNA: TGTGCCAGCAGTTTCGGGGTGGGGGGCTACACCTTC. Its protein is CASSFGVGGYTF.

The V and J genes are TRBV9 and TRBJ1-5; no definite D call. In germline, CDR1 is SGDLS, CDR2 YYNGEE. The CDR3 sequence is 15 residues long. V shed 4 bases and J shed 0 bases, with 11 bases lying between them. The CDR3 sequence: CASSPRRDSNQPQHF. The CDR3 bases are TGTGCCAGCAGCCCCAGGAGGGATAGCAATCAGCCCCAGCATTTT.

The chain combines TRBV9 with TRBJ1-2, with D unclear. The germline CDR1 and CDR2 sequences are SGDLS and YYNGEE. The V and J ends lost 5 bases and 7 bases respectively, with 15 bases between them. This CDR3 comprises 13 residues. This CDR3 reads CASSRPGDGGYTF. In DNA, the CDR3 is TGTGCCAGCAGTCGGCCGGGTGACGGTGGCTACACCTTC.

The V and J genes are TRBV28 and TRBJ1-6; no clear D. Trimming removed 7 bases from V and 7 bases from J, with 17 bases in between. From germline, CDR1 is MDHEN and CDR2 SYDVKM. This CDR3 has 15 residues. In nucleotides, the CDR3 is TGTGCCAGCAATTATCTAGTGGGTAGCAATTCACCCCTCCACTTT. It encodes CASNYLVGSNSPLHF. Looking up the rest from reference TRBV28 and TRBJ1-6 gives the full variable domain: DVKVTQSSRYLVKRTGEKVFLECVQDMDHENMFWYRQDPGLGLRLIYFSYDVKMKEKGDIPEGYSVSREKKERFSLILESASTNQTSMYLCASNYLVGSNSPLHFGNGTRLTVT.

This chain links TRBV7-7 with TRBJ2-5, with 13 bases fitting TRBD2. Germline assignment: CDR1 SSHAT and CDR2 FNYEAQ (reference sequence). CDR3 length equals 19 residues. J was trimmed by 4 bases and V by 5 bases; bases with no gene match: 16. CDR3 in DNA: TGTGCCAGCAGCCCCGGGACAGGGCGGACTAGCGGGAGAGGAGAGACCCAGTACTTC. As protein: CASSPGTGRTSGRGETQYF.

The chain carries TRBV7-2 and TRBJ2-1; 14 bases are shared with TRBD2. The CDR3 is 16 amino acids. V dropped 1 base and J dropped 6; count of bases not matched to a gene: 2. Germline CDR1 is SGHTA and CDR2 is FQGNSA. As DNA, the CDR3 is TGTGCCAGCAGCTTAGGTGGACTAGCGGGGGGCAATGAGCAGTTCTTC. Amino acid sequence: CASSLGGLAGGNEQFF.

The rearrangement uses TRBV5-4 and TRBJ1-2; D is undetermined. Looked up from germline, CDR1 is SGHNT and CDR2 is YYREEE (reference sequence). Trimming stripped 4 bases from V and 2 bases from J, with 3 bases between. The CDR3 is 11 amino acids. Here the CDR3 DNA reads TGTGCCAGCAGCGCGAACTATGGCTACACCTTC. Translated, it gives CASSANYGYTF.

The rearrangement links TRBV18 to TRBJ2-7; the match to TRBD1 covers 10 bases. CDR3 length: 13 residues. The germline CDR1 and CDR2 sequences are KGHSH and LQKENI. Trimming at V came to 4 bases and at J to 4 bases, leaving 1 base not matched to a gene. The CDR3 is CASSLDRGYEQYF. CDR3 sequence (DNA): TGTGCCAGCTCACTGGACAGGGGGTACGAGCAGTACTTC.

The genes are TRBV30 and TRBJ2-2; D possibly corresponds to TRBD2 (6 bases). With 4 bases removed from V and 0 bases from J, the gap between germline ends came to 9 bases. Germline V gives CDR1 GTSNPN, CDR2 SVGIG (reference sequence). The CDR3 spans 14 residues. CDR3 loop: CAWKAGPNTGELFF. CDR3 nucleotide sequence: TGTGCCTGGAAAGCGGGCCCGAACACCGGGGAGCTGTTTTTT. Using reference TRBV30 and TRBJ2-2 for the parts outside the CDR3, the full variable domain is SQTIHQWPATLVQPVGSPLSLECTVEGTSNPNLYWYRQAAGRGLQLLFYSVGIGQISSEVPQNLSASRPQDRQFILSSKKLLLSDSGFYLCAWKAGPNTGELFFGEGSRLTVL.

This clone showed up just a few times. This chain links TRBV6-1 with TRBJ1-5; the D gene is possibly TRBD1 (5 bases). The CDR3 runs 14 residues. Germline values: CDR1 MNHNS, CDR2 SASEGT. The V and J ends lost 2 bases and 1 base respectively, with 6 bases between them. CDR3 sequence reads: CASSEQGSNQPQHF. CDR3 DNA: TGTGCCAGCAGTGAACAGGGAAGCAATCAGCCCCAGCATTTT.